The source of this TCR beta chain is a study of cytomegalovirus exposure and HLA in healthy donors. Study conclusions and caveats: As was reported, the classifier diagnosed cytomegalovirus status with high specificity and sensitivity.

Clones were read by immunoSEQ multiplex PCR, and TCRdb kept only the in-frame ones, dropping some. The repertoire has some 90,000 clones, roughly 87% of them found once; the top ten carry 3% to 4%. The V and J ends lost 3 bases and 5 bases respectively, with 13 bases between them. The CDR3 runs 13 residues. Germline V gives CDR1 SQVTM, CDR2 ANQGSEA. Comments on this clone: Its matching antigen is unknown.

This receptor was obtained from a woman aged 25-40 years in good health and CMV-seronegative. The V call is TRBV29-1, the J call TRBJ1-1; TRBD1 might be the D (6 bases). The sample taken for sequencing was PBMCs. CDR3 sequence: CSVDGQGLTEAFF. Written as DNA, the CDR3 is TGCAGCGTTGATGGGCAGGGGTTGACTGAAGCTTTCTTT.